Each of the 5 T cell receptor beta chains below was sequenced from the same sample in a study of chemoradiotherapy in HPV16-positive cancers. Here immunoSEQ multiplex PCR was the method, and the copy in TCRdb shows in-frame clones only, minus some. The repertoire consists of some 8,100 clones, with 65% to 80% occurring once and the leading ten covering around 21%. The sample here was taken from a patient who underwent chemoradiotherapy. The receptor set was obtained from a human donor with HPV-associated anogenital cancer.

The chain recombines TRBV5-4 with TRBJ2-7, with D perhaps being TRBD1 or TRBD2 (5 bases each). The CDR3 is 15 amino acids. The germline V gene encodes CDR1 SGHNT and CDR2 YYREEE (reference sequence). V gave up 4 bases and J gave up 4 bases, with 18 bases separating them. This CDR3 reads CASSPEPGPVYEQYF. For the CDR3, the DNA is TGTGCCAGCAGCCCCGAACCGGGACCCGTTTACGAGCAGTACTTC.

The J gene is TRBJ1-4, the V gene TRBV7-2; D is undetermined. The germline CDR1 and CDR2 sequences are SGHTA and FQGNSA. The V end was cut by 5 bases, the J end by 5 bases, with 15 bases between. CDR3 length: 15 amino acids. CDR3: CASSPHPGPNEKLFF. In nucleotides, the CDR3 is TGTGCCAGCAGCCCCCACCCGGGTCCCAATGAAAAACTGTTTTTT.

CDR3 region: CATVASGGYNEQFF. The CDR3 nucleotides are TGTGCCACCGTGGCTAGCGGGGGCTACAATGAGCAGTTCTTC. The V and J genes are TRBV6-5 and TRBJ2-1, with TRBD2 matching 10 bases. From germline, CDR1 is MNHEY and CDR2 SVGAGI. J gave up 3 bases and V 10 bases, and 6 bases lay outside the gene matches. The CDR3 is 14 amino acids.

J is TRBJ1-2 and V is TRBV28, with unresolved D. Trimming left V 3 bases short and J 6 bases short, with 5 bases between. CDR3 length: 11 amino acids. The V gene's germline CDR1 is MDHEN and CDR2 SYDVKM. The CDR3 here is CASSFINGYTF. Here the CDR3 DNA reads TGTGCCAGCAGTTTTATCAATGGCTACACCTTC.

The V gene is TRBV11-2, the J gene TRBJ2-1, with D uncertain. The length of the CDR3 is 14 residues. V dropped 5 bases and J dropped 4 bases, with 12 bases sitting between them. CDR1 and CDR2 (germline): SGHAT, FQNNGV. The CDR3 region has the DNA TGTGCCAGCAGCCCGCTAAACAATTACAATGAGCAGTTCTTC. Protein product: CASSPLNNYNEQFF.